The 5 T cell receptor beta chains below come from one sample, sequenced in a study of cytomegalovirus exposure and HLA in healthy donors. The PCR employed 60 Vbeta primers together with 13 Jbeta primers. Only in-frame clones appear in the TCRdb table, and some are missing; sequencing was by immunoSEQ multiplex PCR. The sample includes under 35,000 clones, about 60% seen only once; the top ten take 20% to 25%. Source material: PBMCs. These receptors were taken from a man between 45 and 60 years old in good health and CMV-seropositive.

CDR3 protein: CSVWDFSTGELFF. In nucleotides, the CDR3 is TGCAGCGTATGGGACTTTTCCACCGGGGAGCTGTTTTTT. The genes are TRBV29-1 and TRBJ2-2, with D tentatively TRBD2 (6 bases). This CDR3 has 13 residues. Germline CDR1 is SQVTM and CDR2 is ANQGSEA. The V end was cut by 6 bases, the J end by 4 bases, with 12 bases between.

This clone was seen a few times. This chain links TRBV7-2 with TRBJ2-5, with D perhaps TRBD2 (6 bases). Trimming pared 5 bases from V and 7 bases from J, leaving 20 bases between. The germline V gene has CDR1 SGHTA and CDR2 FQGNSA. The CDR3 is 15 amino acids. The CDR3 region has the DNA TGTGCCAGCAGCCGCCGGGACTCTGCTTTTGGGACCCAGTACTTC. It encodes CASSRRDSAFGTQYF.

CDR3 amino acids: CSVPGQARGWGYEQYF. The CDR3 DNA is TGCAGCGTTCCGGGACAGGCTCGTGGTTGGGGCTACGAGCAGTACTTC. The chain combines TRBV29-1 with TRBJ2-7; TRBD1 aligns across 8 bases. CDR1 SQVTM and CDR2 ANQGSEA come from the germline V gene. Losses at the gene ends were 5 bases for V and 3 bases for J; bases not matched to a gene: 15. This CDR3 is built from 16 residues.

In this sample, this clone turned up once. The chain recombines TRBV7-3 with TRBJ1-5; D unclear. CDR1 SGHTA and CDR2 FQGTGA come from the germline V gene. V was pared by 2 bases and J by 4 bases, with 6 bases between. The length of the CDR3 is 13 residues. The CDR3 spells CASSLEANQPQHF. The DNA for the CDR3 is TGTGCCAGCAGCTTAGAAGCGAATCAGCCCCAGCATTTT.

The V and J genes are TRBV18 and TRBJ2-3; 9 bases are a match to TRBD1. Germline CDR1 is KGHSH and CDR2 is LQKENI. V lost 3 bases and J lost 10; bases outside the gene matches: 5. The CDR3 sequence is 13 residues long. CDR3 loop: CASSPRDRVAQYF. The CDR3, as DNA: TGTGCCAGCTCACCTCGGGACAGGGTAGCGCAGTATTTT.